This is a list of T cell receptor beta chains from one sample in a study of cytomegalovirus exposure and HLA in healthy donors. Sequencing used immunoSEQ multiplex PCR; TCRdb keeps in-frame clones, though not all of them. The table shows approximately 100,000 clones, with roughly 90% occurring only once. The sample taken for sequencing was PBMCs. These receptors were taken from a woman aged 18 to 35 in good health and CMV-seropositive. CDR3s leave out the opening cysteine and the closing phenylalanine or tryptophan. Each record gives: J gene, clone size, V gene, CDR3 protein. Clone size is not always given. Where it is, it says once, few, many or a class for expanded clones.

J: TRBJ1-1
size: .
V: TRBV18
CDR3: ASSPQGRGTEAF

J: TRBJ1-1
size: .
V: TRBV5-4
CDR3: ASSLGGDRSNTEAF

J: TRBJ1-5
size: .
V: TRBV28
CDR3: ASSLDGQGGQPQH

J: TRBJ2-4
size: .
V: TRBV9
CDR3: ASSRGGENIQY

J: TRBJ1-1
size: .
V: TRBV2
CDR3: ASRMGEKTEAF

J: TRBJ1-4
size: .
V: TRBV5-4
CDR3: ASSLSGGVGNEKLF

J: TRBJ2-1
size: .
V: TRBV6-6
CDR3: ASFRGSGGDNEQF

J: TRBJ1-4
size: once
V: TRBV2
CDR3: ASSELARTNEKLF

J: TRBJ2-5
size: .
V: TRBV27
CDR3: ASSPRRGARETQY

J: TRBJ2-5
size: .
V: TRBV10-3
CDR3: AISERGAKDRAVTQY

J: TRBJ2-1
size: .
V: TRBV7-2
CDR3: ASSLLAANSYNEQF

J: TRBJ1-2
size: .
V: TRBV15
CDR3: ATSRQDRFHYGYT

J: TRBJ2-7
size: once
V: TRBV21-1
CDR3: ASRFPPGTGHHEQY

J: TRBJ2-2
size: .
V: TRBV7-9
CDR3: ASSLVARGTGELF

J: TRBJ2-1
size: .
V: TRBV6-1
CDR3: ASRTGLAWANEQF

J: TRBJ1-1
size: .
V: TRBV7-2
CDR3: ASSLTPLRVNTEAF

J: TRBJ2-7
size: .
V: TRBV6-1
CDR3: ASRHDRVNSYEQY

J: TRBJ1-5
size: once
V: TRBV4-1
CDR3: ASSQVGGDYSNQPQH

J: TRBJ2-5
size: .
V: TRBV11-2
CDR3: ASSFQGGPETQY

J: TRBJ1-2
size: .
V: TRBV19
CDR3: ASTPSEGGGYT

J: TRBJ2-5
size: .
V: TRBV7-2
CDR3: ASSPPPGQETQY

J: TRBJ1-1
size: .
V: TRBV28
CDR3: ASSFPGQGPNTEAF

J: TRBJ2-7
size: .
V: TRBV5-6
CDR3: ASSYDRAHEQY